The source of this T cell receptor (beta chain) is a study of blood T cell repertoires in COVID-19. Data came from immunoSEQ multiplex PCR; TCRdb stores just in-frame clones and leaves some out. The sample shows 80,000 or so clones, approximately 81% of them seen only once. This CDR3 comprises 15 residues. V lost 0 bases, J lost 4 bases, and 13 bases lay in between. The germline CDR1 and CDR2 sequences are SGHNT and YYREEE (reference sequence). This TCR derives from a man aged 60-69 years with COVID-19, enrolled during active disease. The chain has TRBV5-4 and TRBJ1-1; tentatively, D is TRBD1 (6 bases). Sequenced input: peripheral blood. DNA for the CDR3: TGTGCCAGCAGCTTGGCCGGGGGCGGGGGCACTGAAGCTTTCTTT. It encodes CASSLAGGGGTEAFF.